This T cell receptor (beta chain) came from a study of cytomegalovirus exposure and HLA in healthy donors. Both 60 Vbeta primers and 13 Jbeta primers went into the PCR. Profiling relied on immunoSEQ multiplex PCR, and the TCRdb table lists in-frame clones only, not all of them. The sample lists about 200,000 clones; 79% were seen once. Findings and limits, study-wide: For cytomegalovirus status, the classifier reportedly gave diagnoses with high specificity and sensitivity. TRBV6-2, TRBV6-3 and some other V segments were excluded as indistinguishable. Highly shared sequence variants in one cluster were likely a sequencing artifact.

As regards this clone: Antigen: not known.

The V and J ends lost 5 bases and 3 bases, in that order; junction bases with no gene match: 6. This CDR3 comprises 14 residues. The clonotype originates from a woman in her twenties or thirties in good health and CMV-seropositive. V and J are TRBV23-1 and TRBJ1-2; 7 bases map to TRBD1. TRBV23-1 qualifies as an ORF whose function is uncertain. Material for sequencing was PBMCs. This CDR3 reads CASSLTGPDYGYTF. The CDR3 nucleotides are TGCGCCAGCAGTTTGACAGGGCCGGACTATGGCTACACCTTC.